This passage covers 18 T cell receptor beta chains from one sample sequenced in a study of cytomegalovirus exposure and HLA in healthy donors. The PCR was carried out with 60 Vbeta primers and 13 Jbeta primers. Assay used: immunoSEQ multiplex PCR; TCRdb lists only in-frame clones, some missing. The sample yields over 60,000 clones, roughly 70% seen once. The specimen sequenced was PBMCs. The receptor set was obtained from a male donor in good health and CMV-seropositive.

The chain combines TRBV6-5 with TRBJ1-1; D ambiguous. The V end was cut by 4 bases, the J end by 5 bases, with 11 bases between. CDR3 size: 13 residues. Germline V gene sequence: CDR1 MNHEY, CDR2 SVGAGI. The CDR3 spells CASSSVPGTEAFF. CDR3 DNA sequence: TGTGCCAGCAGTTCGGTCCCGGGAACTGAAGCTTTCTTT.

The chain recombines TRBV21-1 with TRBJ1-6; TRBD1 is the table's D call, not checked against the DNA. TRBV21-1 is a known pseudogene. CDR3 size: 16 residues. The CDR3 sequence is CASSTQLDRVDSPLHF. CDR3 in DNA: TGTGCCAGCAGCACCCAACTGGACAGGGTAGATTCACCCCTCCACTTT.

This chain links TRBV4-1 with TRBJ2-5; TRBD1 matches at 8 bases. With 1 base clipped from V and 2 bases from J, the junction kept 3 bases outside the gene matches. The CDR3 covers 15 residues. CDR1 and CDR2 (germline): MGHRA, YSYEKL. CDR3: CASSQVGQGQETQYF. CDR3 DNA sequence: TGCGCCAGCAGCCAAGTAGGACAGGGACAAGAGACCCAGTACTTC.

As concerns this clone: The same CDR3 also results from other DNA sequences found in this sample. V is TRBV6-4 and J is TRBJ2-3; TRBD2 matches 9 bases. CDR3 length equals 16 residues. Germline V gene lookup returns CDR1 MRHNA and CDR2 SNTAGT. V dropped 0 bases and J dropped 3; count of bases not matched to a gene: 4. The CDR3 sequence is CASSDSERGETDTQYF. CDR3 nucleotides: TGTGCCAGCAGTGACTCTGAGCGGGGGGAAACAGATACGCAGTATTTT.

The count of this clone is one. CDR3 loop: CASSQEAGETQYF. CDR3 nucleotides: TGCGCCAGCAGCCAGGAGGCAGGCGAGACCCAGTACTTC. V is TRBV4-3 and J is TRBJ2-5; D might be TRBD2 (5 bases). The CDR3 totals 13 residues. From germline, CDR1 is LGHNA and CDR2 YSLEER. Trimming took 3 bases from V and 5 from J, leaving 10 bases between them.

Only a few counts were recorded for this clone. This chain uses TRBV5-1 with TRBJ2-7, with D unresolved. Per the germline V gene, CDR1 is SGHRS and CDR2 is YFSETQ. Trimming shortened V by 2 bases and J by 0 bases, and 6 bases separated the two germline ends. The CDR3 covers 13 residues. CDR3 DNA sequence: TGCGCCAGCAGCTTTCTCAGCTCCTACGAGCAGTACTTC. The encoded protein is CASSFLSSYEQYF.

V gene TRBV13 combines with J gene TRBJ2-3, with 12 bases that match TRBD2. The CDR3 length is 17 residues. V trimming: 5 bases; J trimming: 1 base; junction bases outside the gene matches: 7. CDR1 PRHDT and CDR2 FYEKMQ come from the germline V gene (reference sequence). The CDR3 is CASSIFRLAGGTDTQYF. The CDR3 DNA is TGTGCCAGCAGCATATTCCGACTAGCGGGGGGCACAGATACGCAGTATTTT.

The V gene is TRBV11-2, the J gene TRBJ1-4, with 9 bases matching TRBD1. The CDR3 spans 15 residues. The J segment lost 8 bases and the V segment lost 5 bases, leaving 9 bases of the junction unmatched. Germline V gene lookup returns CDR1 SGHAT and CDR2 FQNNGV. The CDR3 is CASSGYRGRREKLFF. For the CDR3, the DNA is TGTGCCAGCAGCGGCTACAGGGGGCGCAGGGAAAAACTGTTTTTT. Supplemented by reference TRBV11-2 and TRBJ1-4, the full variable domain reads EAGVAQSPRYKIIEKRQSVAFWCNPISGHATLYWYQQILGQGPKLLIQFQNNGVVDDSQLPKDRFSAERLKGVDSTLKIQPAKLEDSAVYLCASSGYRGRREKLFFGSGTQLSVL.

In its sample, this clone was seen a few times. The V call is TRBV7-9, the J call TRBJ1-2; 10 bases match TRBD1. Germline CDR1 SEHNR, CDR2 FQNEAQ (reference sequence). CDR3 size: 15 residues. The ends lost 1 base at V and 7 bases at J; junction bases unmatched: 6. In DNA, the CDR3 is TGTGCCAGCAGCTTAGGGGACAGGGGAGTTACTGGCTACACCTTC. It codes for CASSLGDRGVTGYTF.

This clone was counted once. Other DNA sequences in this specimen translate into the identical CDR3. This chain connects TRBV7-2 to TRBJ2-3; TRBD2 aligns across 10 bases. The germline V gene encodes CDR1 SGHTA and CDR2 FQGNSA. The V segment lost 1 base and the J segment 0 bases; nucleotides outside the gene matches: 7. The CDR3 consists of 18 residues. CDR3: CASSLDSGGGLSTDTQYF. CDR3 in DNA: TGTGCCAGCAGCTTAGACAGCGGGGGGGGCTTAAGCACAGATACGCAGTATTTT.

The DNA of the CDR3 is TGTGCCAGCAGTGACTCAAACAGCCGCGAGCAGTACTTC. Amino acids: CASSDSNSREQYF. The chain employs TRBV6-4 and TRBJ2-7; D call uncertain. Germline CDR1 reads MRHNA; CDR2 reads SNTAGT. This CDR3 comprises 13 residues. V gave up 0 bases and J gave up 6 bases, with 9 bases separating them.

As for this clone: The same CDR3 also results from other DNA sequences found in this sample. This chain joins TRBV18 and TRBJ2-3; D is ambiguous. Trimming took off 6 bases at V and 0 bases at J, with 10 bases between the two ends. The CDR3 consists of 14 residues. CDR1 and CDR2 (germline): KGHSH, LQKENI. CDR3 coding DNA: TGTGCCAGCTCCCCCAGGTCTAGCACAGATACGCAGTATTTT. It is translated as CASSPRSSTDTQYF.

The chain has TRBV30 and TRBJ2-7; TRBD2 might be the D (6 bases). The CDR3 consists of 13 residues. Trimming shortened V by 3 bases and J by 3 bases, and 12 bases separated the two germline ends. CDR1 and CDR2 (germline): GTSNPN, SVGIG (reference sequence). CDR3 protein: CAWSKLAYYEQYF. Written as DNA, the CDR3 is TGTGCCTGGAGCAAACTAGCCTACTACGAGCAGTACTTC.

Only a few counts were recorded for this clone. The V and J genes are TRBV2 and TRBJ1-2, with a weak D call TRBD1 (6 bases). The CDR3 covers 14 residues. Germline lookup yields CDR1 SNHLY and CDR2 FYNNEI. Trimming removed 3 bases at V and 4 bases at J, with 12 bases between. CDR3 amino acids: CASSEGGRIYGYTF. CDR3 in DNA: TGTGCCAGCAGTGAGGGGGGGCGGATCTATGGCTACACCTTC.

The chain combines TRBV10-1 with TRBJ2-7; perhaps TRBD2 as D (5 bases). The V end was cut by 3 bases, the J end by 5 bases, with 11 bases between. Germline CDR1 and CDR2: WNHNN and SYGVQD (reference sequence). The CDR3 loop spans 13 amino acids. As DNA, the CDR3 is TGCGCCAGCAGTGACCCGGGGTTCCACGAGCAGTACTTC. Translated, it gives CASSDPGFHEQYF.

The chain is built from TRBV5-1 and TRBJ2-2; 8 positions match TRBD1. Germline CDR1 and CDR2: SGHRS and YFSETQ. Germline trimming cut 4 bases from V and 1 base from J; bases unmatched to any gene: 9. The CDR3 runs to 17 residues. The CDR3 protein is CASSPSIGQGNTGELFF. In DNA, the CDR3 is TGCGCCAGCAGCCCAAGTATCGGACAGGGGAACACCGGGGAGCTGTTTTTT.

The V gene is TRBV9, the J gene TRBJ2-4, with D perhaps matching TRBD2 (6 bases). The CDR3 sequence is 13 residues long. Germline V gene sequence: CDR1 SGDLS, CDR2 YYNGEE. Deletions cut 4 bases from V and 12 bases from J, with 17 bases between. In DNA form, the CDR3 reads TGTGCCAGCAGCCCCGGGGAATGGGACTCTCAGTACTTC. Translation: CASSPGEWDSQYF. The full variable domain, in which reference TRBV9 and TRBJ2-4 provide the parts outside the CDR3, is DSGVTQTPKHLITATGQRVTLRCSPRSGDLSVYWYQQSLDQGLQFLIQYYNGEERAKGNILERFSAQQFPDLHSELNLSSLELGDSALYFCASSPGEWDSQYFGAGTRLSVL.

The chain joins TRBV21-1 to TRBJ1-3; the table assigns TRBD1, which was not confirmed against the DNA. TRBV21-1 counts as a pseudogene. The CDR3 totals 17 residues. CDR3 in DNA: TGTGCCAGCAGCAAACCTCGGCAGGGTCACTCTGGAAACACCATATATTTT. This sequence encodes CASSKPRQGHSGNTIYF.